This TCR beta chain was sequenced in a study of shared clonotypes between healthy human individuals. Comment on this clone: No antigen is known for it.

TCRdb keeps only in-frame clones here, not all; method: immunoSEQ multiplex PCR. The sample records roughly 1,600,000 clones, 98% being singletons. The CDR3 extends over 14 amino acids. Trimming shortened V by 7 bases and J by 4 bases, and 17 bases separated the two germline ends. Germline assignment: CDR1 MDHEN and CDR2 SYDVKM. The study's findings and limits: Among several donors, approximately 5% of naive CD4 clonotypes were found in common. Estimated richness was generally greater in naive than memory subsets.

The chain has TRBV28 and TRBJ2-7, with D possibly matching TRBD1 (5 bases). The sample consisted of naive CD4+ T cells sorted from blood. Subset noted: CD45RA+ positively selected. The receptor was derived from a man younger than 45 in good health. The CDR3 is CASTNRSLRYEQYF. In nucleotides, the CDR3 is TGTGCCAGCACTAACAGGTCCCTGAGATACGAGCAGTACTTC.